This entry describes one T cell receptor (beta chain). Its antigen is currently unknown. This sample stems from a study of response to subunit inactivated influenza vaccine. Study findings and constraints: Authors suggested few new T cells are recruited by each seasonal influenza vaccination.

Germline V lookup: CDR1 MNHNS, CDR2 SASEGT. This CDR3 contains 15 residues. V was pared by 6 bases and J by 2 bases, with 6 bases of the junction left unmatched. TCRdb re-derived calls from the RT-PCR reads in MiXCR, one entry per CDR3 protein. The repertoire has more than 700,000 distinct CDR3 sequences, 20% to 25% of them found once; the top ten carry 10% to 13%. This sample comprised PBMCs from blood, obtained more than 4 days after vaccination. The chain uses TRBV6-1 and TRBJ1-2; TRBD1 matches at 10 bases. The TCR originated in a middle-aged man who received an inactivated influenza vaccine. The CDR3 sequence is CASRTGGYLNYGYTF. The DNA for the CDR3 is TGTGCCAGCAGGACAGGGGGCTACCTCAACTATGGCTACACCTTC.